This is a list of T cell receptor beta chains from one sample in a study of T cell responses to AZD1222 COVID-19 vaccine. Assay: immunoSEQ multiplex PCR; the TCRdb copy retains only in-frame clones and omits some. The data show about 120,000 clones, with around nine tenths seen just once and approximately 8.4% held by the top ten. The sequencing here drew on peripheral blood, taken on day 0 of AZD1222 vaccination. These receptors originate from an adult in good health. Both conserved end residues are part of each CDR3. The D gene is left open where the match is weak. Clone size is given for some rows only: seen once, a few or many times, or a class if the clone is expanded.

v_gene: TRBV9
d_gene: TRBD2
j_gene: TRBJ2-1
abundance: once
CDR3aa: CASTRGGEVYNEQFF
CDR3nt: TGTGCCAGCACCCGTGGGGGGGAGGTCTACAATGAGCAGTTCTTC

v_gene: TRBV7-2
d_gene: -
j_gene: TRBJ1-5
abundance: -
CDR3aa: CASSWADYSNQPQHF
CDR3nt: TGTGCCAGCAGCTGGGCAGACTATAGCAATCAGCCCCAGCATTTT

v_gene: TRBV6-1
d_gene: -
j_gene: TRBJ1-2
abundance: -
CDR3aa: CASSESTLPGAGGYTF
CDR3nt: TGTGCCAGCAGTGAATCCACCCTTCCAGGGGCGGGGGGCTACACCTTC

v_gene: TRBV9
d_gene: TRBD1
j_gene: TRBJ1-4
abundance: once
CDR3aa: CASSTGQGREKLFF
CDR3nt: TGTGCCAGCAGCACCGGACAGGGGAGGGAAAAACTGTTTTTT

v_gene: TRBV5-1
d_gene: -
j_gene: TRBJ1-1
abundance: -
CDR3aa: CASSGIDRNTEAFF
CDR3nt: TGCGCCAGCAGCGGAATTGACAGGAACACTGAAGCTTTCTTT

v_gene: TRBV11-2
d_gene: -
j_gene: TRBJ2-3
abundance: -
CDR3aa: CASSREGGSTDTQYF
CDR3nt: TGTGCCAGCAGCCGCGAGGGGGGTAGCACAGATACGCAGTATTTT

v_gene: TRBV19
d_gene: -
j_gene: TRBJ1-2
abundance: -
CDR3aa: CASSLARDGYTF
CDR3nt: TGTGCCAGTAGTCTCGCCAGGGATGGCTACACCTTC

v_gene: TRBV7-9
d_gene: -
j_gene: TRBJ1-1
abundance: -
CDR3aa: CASSLQKGAFF
CDR3nt: TGTGCCAGCAGCCTACAGAAGGGGGCTTTCTTT

v_gene: TRBV11-2
d_gene: -
j_gene: TRBJ2-1
abundance: -
CDR3aa: CASSASAPEQFF
CDR3nt: TGTGCCAGCAGCGCGTCTGCCCCCGAGCAGTTCTTC

v_gene: TRBV2
d_gene: -
j_gene: TRBJ2-7
abundance: -
CDR3aa: CASSAGRTYEQYF
CDR3nt: TGTGCCAGCAGTGCTGGGCGAACCTACGAGCAGTACTTC

v_gene: TRBV5-5
d_gene: -
j_gene: TRBJ1-1
abundance: -
CDR3aa: CASSFDRPNTEAFF
CDR3nt: TGTGCCAGCAGCTTTGACAGACCTAACACTGAAGCTTTCTTT

v_gene: TRBV6-5
d_gene: TRBD1
j_gene: TRBJ1-2
abundance: -
CDR3aa: CASSSTEQGADYGYTF
CDR3nt: TGTGCCAGCAGTTCTACGGAACAGGGGGCTGACTATGGCTACACCTTC

v_gene: TRBV5-1
d_gene: TRBD2
j_gene: TRBJ2-7
abundance: -
CDR3aa: CASSPGLAGAGEQYF
CDR3nt: TGCGCCAGCAGCCCGGGACTAGCGGGAGCGGGCGAGCAGTACTTC

v_gene: TRBV7-2
d_gene: TRBD2
j_gene: TRBJ2-1
abundance: once
CDR3aa: CASSYPGTTTEQFF
CDR3nt: TGTGCCAGCAGCTACCCCGGGACTACAACTGAGCAGTTCTTC

v_gene: TRBV19
d_gene: TRBD2
j_gene: TRBJ2-4
abundance: -
CDR3aa: CASTRGLSKNIQYF
CDR3nt: TGTGCCTCCACGAGGGGACTATCCAAAAACATTCAGTACTTC

v_gene: TRBV11-2
d_gene: TRBD1
j_gene: TRBJ2-7
abundance: -
CDR3aa: CASSPGQGGGYEQYF
CDR3nt: TGTGCCAGCAGCCCGGGACAGGGAGGAGGTTACGAGCAGTACTTC

v_gene: TRBV28
d_gene: -
j_gene: TRBJ2-3
abundance: -
CDR3aa: CASSKGTDTQYF
CDR3nt: TGTGCCAGCAGTAAGGGCACAGATACGCAGTATTTT

v_gene: TRBV5-1
d_gene: -
j_gene: TRBJ1-5
abundance: -
CDR3aa: CASSLEGIGQPQHF
CDR3nt: TGCGCCAGCAGCTTGGAAGGAATTGGTCAGCCCCAGCATTTT

v_gene: TRBV5-8
d_gene: -
j_gene: TRBJ1-6
abundance: -
CDR3aa: CASSVDSNSPLHF
CDR3nt: TGTGCCAGCAGCGTGGACAGTAATTCACCCCTCCACTTT

v_gene: TRBV2
d_gene: TRBD1
j_gene: TRBJ1-1
abundance: few
CDR3aa: CASSGGTGTGEAFF
CDR3nt: TGTGCCAGCAGTGGAGGGACAGGGACGGGTGAAGCTTTCTTT

v_gene: TRBV2
d_gene: -
j_gene: TRBJ1-1
abundance: -
CDR3aa: CASSAGLNTEAFF
CDR3nt: TGTGCCAGCAGTGCGGGTTTGAACACTGAAGCTTTCTTT

v_gene: TRBV4-1
d_gene: TRBD1
j_gene: TRBJ1-3
abundance: -
CDR3aa: CASSQSRGPSGNTIYF
CDR3nt: TGCGCCAGCAGCCAATCCAGGGGGCCCTCTGGAAACACCATATATTTT

v_gene: TRBV7-6
d_gene: -
j_gene: TRBJ2-6
abundance: -
CDR3aa: CASSLEGLVLTF
CDR3nt: TGTGCCAGCAGCTTAGAGGGGCTCGTCCTGACTTTC

v_gene: TRBV18
d_gene: TRBD1
j_gene: TRBJ2-1
abundance: -
CDR3aa: CASSPLGTGAHNEQFF
CDR3nt: TGTGCCAGCTCACCCTTGGGGACAGGGGCCCACAATGAGCAGTTCTTC

v_gene: TRBV5-4
d_gene: TRBD1
j_gene: TRBJ1-2
abundance: -
CDR3aa: CASTHIGTGPNYGYTF
CDR3nt: TGTGCCAGCACCCATATAGGGACAGGCCCTAACTATGGCTACACCTTC

v_gene: TRBV28
d_gene: TRBD1
j_gene: TRBJ1-2
abundance: -
CDR3aa: CATSGTGSIYGYTF
CDR3nt: TGTGCCACCTCCGGGACAGGGTCGATCTATGGCTACACCTTC

v_gene: TRBV9
d_gene: -
j_gene: TRBJ2-7
abundance: once
CDR3aa: CASSVVEGLEQYF
CDR3nt: TGTGCCAGCAGCGTAGTTGAAGGGCTCGAGCAGTACTTC

v_gene: TRBV12-5
d_gene: TRBD1
j_gene: TRBJ1-6
abundance: -
CDR3aa: CASGTDRVTPLHF
CDR3nt: TGTGCTAGTGGTACCGACAGGGTCACACCCCTCCACTTT

v_gene: TRBV6-5
d_gene: -
j_gene: TRBJ2-7
abundance: -
CDR3aa: CASSYSGAGTYYEQYF
CDR3nt: TGTGCCAGCAGTTACTCGGGCGCCGGGACTTACTACGAGCAGTACTTC

v_gene: TRBV25-1
d_gene: -
j_gene: TRBJ1-3
abundance: -
CDR3aa: CASSENAGNTIYF
CDR3nt: TGTGCCAGCAGTGAAAACGCTGGAAACACCATATATTTT

v_gene: TRBV5-1
d_gene: -
j_gene: TRBJ2-7
abundance: -
CDR3aa: CASSLGQGGEQYF
CDR3nt: TGCGCCAGCAGCTTGGGGCAGGGTGGCGAGCAGTACTTC